Described below is a single T cell receptor (beta chain) sequence and its context. The sample is drawn from a study of Ad26.COV2.S vaccination and SARS-CoV-2 variants. The data were produced by immunoSEQ multiplex PCR, yet TCRdb's version contains in-frame clones alone and is incomplete. Altogether some 290,000 clones are present, roughly 84% being singletons, with the ten largest covering less than 2%. The sample's treatment: 15 to 20 received Ad26.COV2.S at low or high dose, single or two shots; a few received placebo; per-sample allocation not given. On day 63 after the first injection, vaccine and placebo recipients gave samples. The study used a vaccine consisting of an Ad26 vector that expressed Wuhan-strain SARS-CoV-2 spike. This CDR3 is built from 17 residues. Germline loops: CDR1 LNHDA, CDR2 SQIVND (reference sequence). V lost 5 bases and J lost 8, with 27 bases in between.

This sequence originates from a person aged 18 to 59 who received the Ad26.COV2.S COVID-19 vaccine or a placebo. Sequences were derived from peripheral blood, sampled in a trial of Ad26.COV2.S vaccine versus placebo. This chain connects TRBV19 to TRBJ1-2; weak D call: TRBD1 (5 bases). CDR3 in amino acids: CASSATFVFGGRKGYTF. CDR3 DNA: TGTGCCAGTAGTGCGACTTTTGTTTTTGGGGGAAGGAAAGGCTACACCTTC. Full variable domain (outside the CDR3, taken from reference TRBV19 and TRBJ1-2): DGGITQSPKYLFRKEGQNVTLSCEQNLNHDAMYWYRQDPGQGLRLIYYSQIVNDFQKGDIAEGYSVSREKKESFPLTVTSAQKNPTAFYLCASSATFVFGGRKGYTFGSGTRLTVV.